The clone carrying this T cell receptor beta chain came up a few times. Different DNA sequences within this sample yield the same CDR3. Profiling relied on immunoSEQ multiplex PCR, and the TCRdb table lists in-frame clones only, not all of them. The table records approximately 260,000 clones, approximately 79% of them present only once. This sample was taken from a study of blood T cell repertoires in COVID-19. Study-level background: Whether acute or convalescent, the COVID-19 samples came from the United States, Italy and Spain. T cells, B-cell-depleted T cells, or PBMCs provided the cDNA or gDNA that served as material.

CDR3 size: 14 residues. From germline, CDR1 is SGHRS and CDR2 YFSETQ. The junction had 3 bases not matched to a gene; V was cut back by 3 bases and J by 4 bases. V usage is TRBV5-1 and J usage is TRBJ2-1; 8 bases fit TRBD2. The sequenced material came from peripheral blood. This TCR was sampled from a woman aged 40 to 50 with active or convalescent COVID-19. This chain's CDR3 is CASSSSGGYNEQFF. The CDR3 bases are TGCGCCAGCAGCTCCAGCGGGGGTTACAATGAGCAGTTCTTC.